This record covers a single T cell receptor (beta chain). The antigen remains undetermined. TCRdb used MiXCR to reprocess the 5' RACE reads, holding one entry per CDR3 protein. The repertoire holds just over 450,000 distinct CDR3 sequences, with 14% as singletons. CDR1 is KGHDR and CDR2 is SFDVKD in the germline V gene. The CDR3 spans 16 residues. V dropped 8 bases and J dropped 7; count of bases not matched to a gene: 17. This sample is drawn from a study of identical twins. Study results and limitations: It was out-of-frame TCR alpha sharing in monozygotic twins that models underestimated.

These data also formed part of another study, on yellow fever vaccine responses in identical twins.

The chain combines TRBV24-1 with TRBJ2-3; 7 nucleotides line up with TRBD2. This clonotype was sampled from a woman between 18 and 29 years old in good health. Sequencing was performed on CD4+ T cells sorted from blood. CDR3 in amino acids: CATMDPAGRGTNTQYF. The DNA of the CDR3 is TGTGCCACCATGGATCCAGCGGGACGGGGTACGAATACGCAGTATTTT.